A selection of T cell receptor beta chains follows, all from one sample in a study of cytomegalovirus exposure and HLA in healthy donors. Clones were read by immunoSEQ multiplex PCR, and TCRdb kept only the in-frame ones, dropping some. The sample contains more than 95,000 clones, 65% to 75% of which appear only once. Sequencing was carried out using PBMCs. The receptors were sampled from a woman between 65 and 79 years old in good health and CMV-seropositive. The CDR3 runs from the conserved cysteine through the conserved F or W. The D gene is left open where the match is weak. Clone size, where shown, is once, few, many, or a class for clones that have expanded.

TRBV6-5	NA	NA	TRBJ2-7	CASSYAVQYEQYF	TGTGCCAGCAGTTACGCAGTTCAATACGAGCAGTACTTC
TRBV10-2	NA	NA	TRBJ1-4	CASSVSGALNEKLFF	TGCGCCAGCAGTGTTTCAGGGGCCCTAAATGAAAAACTGTTTTTT
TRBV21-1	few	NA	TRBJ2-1	CASSKTPGTPEQFF	TGTGCCAGCAGCAAAACCCCCGGGACTCCGGAGCAGTTCTTC
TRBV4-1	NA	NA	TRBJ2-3	CASSQEASGHTDTQYF	TGCGCCAGCAGCCAAGAGGCCAGCGGGCACACAGATACGCAGTATTTT
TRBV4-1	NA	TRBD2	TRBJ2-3	CASSQGPLAGADTQYF	TGCGCCAGCAGCCAAGGCCCTCTAGCGGGGGCAGATACGCAGTATTTT
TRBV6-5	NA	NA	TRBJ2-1	CASRLTSHNEQFF	TGTGCCAGCAGACTGACTAGTCACAATGAGCAGTTCTTC
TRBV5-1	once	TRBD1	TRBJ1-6	CASRFGIVGTGNNSPLHF	TGCGCCAGCAGGTTTGGCATTGTAGGGACAGGGAATAATTCACCCCTCCACTTT
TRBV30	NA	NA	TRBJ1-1	CAGNRVGSTEAFF	TGTGCCGGGAACAGGGTGGGGAGCACTGAAGCTTTCTTT
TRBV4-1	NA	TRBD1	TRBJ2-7	CASSQLTGGEQYF	TGCGCCAGCAGCCAACTAACAGGGGGCGAGCAGTACTTC
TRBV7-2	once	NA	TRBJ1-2	CASSLGGPYGYTF	TGTGCCAGCAGCTTAGGCGGGCCCTATGGCTACACCTTC
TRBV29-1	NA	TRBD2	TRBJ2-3	CSVDSLAGRSSTDTQYF	TGCAGCGTTGATAGCCTAGCGGGAAGATCTAGCACAGATACGCAGTATTTT
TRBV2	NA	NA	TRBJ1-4	CASSDRGSREKLFF	TGTGCCAGCAGTGATAGGGGCTCGCGGGAAAAACTGTTTTTT
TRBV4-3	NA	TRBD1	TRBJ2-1	CASSQVPGQSNNEQFF	TGCGCCAGCAGCCAAGTCCCGGGACAGTCGAACAATGAGCAGTTCTTC
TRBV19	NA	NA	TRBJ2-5	CASSLIRQSGDETQYF	TGTGCCAGTAGCCTCATTCGACAGTCGGGGGACGAGACCCAGTACTTC
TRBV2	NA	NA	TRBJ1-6	CASSPTGLGGSPLHF	TGTGCCAGCAGTCCCACAGGTTTGGGGGGTTCACCCCTCCACTTT
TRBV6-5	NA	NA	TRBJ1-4	CASSIYGGQGEKLFF	TGTGCCAGCAGCATCTATGGGGGACAAGGGGAAAAACTGTTTTTT
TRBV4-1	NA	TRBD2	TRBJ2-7	CASSQFSGGGPIEQYF	TGCGCCAGCAGCCAATTTAGCGGGGGGGGGCCGATCGAGCAGTACTTC
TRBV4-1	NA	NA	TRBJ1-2	CASSQVTRRRLSNYGYTF	TGCGCCAGCAGCCAAGTAACTCGCAGGCGCCTATCTAACTATGGCTACACCTTC
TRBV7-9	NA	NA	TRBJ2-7	CSSSLHSATSYEQYF	TGTTCCAGCAGCTTACACAGTGCCACCTCCTACGAGCAGTACTTC
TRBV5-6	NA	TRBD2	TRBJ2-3	CASSPGGLVGNTQYF	TGTGCCAGCAGCCCGGGGGGGCTAGTCGGAAATACGCAGTATTTT
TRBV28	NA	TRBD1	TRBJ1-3	CASSYRTGFGNTIYF	TGTGCCAGCAGTTATCGGACAGGGTTTGGAAACACCATATATTTT
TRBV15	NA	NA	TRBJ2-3	CATSKLAGSTDTQYF	TGTGCCACCAGCAAATTGGCCGGGTCCACAGATACGCAGTATTTT
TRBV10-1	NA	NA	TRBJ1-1	CASSVARGNTEAFF	TGCGCCAGCAGCGTCGCGCGGGGGAACACTGAAGCTTTCTTT